Listed here is a single TCR beta chain. With a much larger clone just one base away, this may be a read error. The CDR3 loop spans 15 amino acids. The sample originates from a study of molecular identifiers for immune sequencing clone quantification. TCRdb re-called the PCR reads with MiXCR, one entry per CDR3 protein. This table holds about 630,000 distinct CDR3 sequences, 25% found once. Sequencing input: naive CD8+ T cells from blood, with Jurkat cell RNA spiked in. The subset is: FACS-sorted CD8+CD4-CCR7+CD45RA+ naive T cells. This clonotype was sampled from a human donor in good health. Some libraries in this study had Jurkat cell RNA spiked in. The V call is TRBV23-1, the J call TRBJ2-5; 11 bases are a match to TRBD2. TRBV23-1 is an ORF, and what it does is uncertain. The CDR3 coding sequence is TGCGCCACCATAGGGACTAGCGGTTTCCAAGAGCCCCAGTACTTC. Amino acid sequence: CATIGTSGFQEPQYF.